Below are 4 T cell receptor beta chains sequenced from a single sample in a study of T cell repertoires in aging, cancer and after chemotherapy. Multiplex touch-down PCR with TRB-A/B primers amplified rearranged V-D-J TRB sequences. In TCRdb, the multiplex PCR reads were re-called with MiXCR into one record per CDR3 protein. The sample lists about 9,200 distinct CDR3 sequences, roughly a third occurring once. The template was genomic DNA from peripheral blood, not RNA. Sequencing was carried out using blood. The source of these receptors is a human donor in good health. The donor label of this sample is uncertain.

The genes are TRBV28 and TRBJ1-5; no firm D call. The CDR3 consists of 15 residues. V was cut by 2 bases and J by 2 bases, with 10 bases left in between. The germline CDR1 and CDR2 sequences are MDHEN and SYDVKM. The chain's CDR3 is CASSLAVMGNQPQHF. The CDR3 DNA reads TGTGCCAGCAGTTTAGCAGTCATGGGCAATCAGCCCCAGCATTTT.

This chain joins TRBV19 and TRBJ2-3; 15 bases agree with TRBD2. The CDR3 extends over 19 amino acids. V lost 7 bases, J lost 0 bases, and 11 bases stayed unmatched. CDR1 is LNHDA and CDR2 is SQIVND in the germline V gene (reference sequence). The CDR3 nucleotides are TGTGCCAGTACCGGACTAGCGGGGGGGCCGGATTTTAGCACAGATACGCAGTATTTT. Amino acid sequence: CASTGLAGGPDFSTDTQYF.

There are a few counts of this clonotype. The V gene is TRBV19, the J gene TRBJ1-1, with a tentative D call TRBD1 (5 bases). Looked up from germline, CDR1 is LNHDA and CDR2 is SQIVND (reference sequence). The germline V and J ends were trimmed by 3 bases and 3 bases, with 11 bases remaining between them. The CDR3 length is 14 residues. The CDR3 loop is CASSIPGGDTEAFF. CDR3 in DNA: TGTGCCAGTAGTATCCCCGGGGGGGACACTGAAGCTTTCTTT.

The rearrangement uses TRBV6-5 and TRBJ1-2; D may be TRBD1 (5 bases). With 2 bases removed from V and 7 bases from J, the gap between germline ends came to 8 bases. CDR3 size: 12 residues. The germline gives CDR1 MNHEY, CDR2 SVGAGI. Here the CDR3 DNA reads TGTGCCAGCAGTTACGAGGGGCCTGGCTACACCTTC. The encoded protein is CASSYEGPGYTF.